A selection of T cell receptor beta chains follows, all from one sample in a study of cytomegalovirus exposure and HLA in healthy donors. The method was immunoSEQ multiplex PCR; TCRdb's version includes in-frame clones alone and lacks a portion of them. Here the sample spans roughly 200,000 clones, roughly 81% being singletons. The sample was PBMCs. The receptors here all came from a woman in her thirties in good health and CMV-seronegative. CDR3s include the opening cysteine and the closing phenylalanine or tryptophan. D genes are given only for firm matches. Not all rows give a size; the values are once, few, many and, for expanded clones, a class.

cdr3_length	clone_size	d_call	v_call	j_call	cdr3_nt	cdr3_aa
13	-	-	TRBV11-1	TRBJ1-2	TGTGCCAGCAGCTTAGCGTCGGGGTATGGCTACACCTTC	CASSLASGYGYTF
13	-	TRBD1	TRBV30	TRBJ1-1	TGTGCGGGCGACAGGGGGTTGAACACTGAAGCTTTCTTT	CAGDRGLNTEAFF
15	many	TRBD1	TRBV19	TRBJ2-7	TGTGCCAGTAGTCCCCGGGACAGGGCCTCCTACGAGCAGTACTTC	CASSPRDRASYEQYF
14	few	-	TRBV2	TRBJ2-5	TGTGCCAGCCTAAAAGGGAGAGGGTCGGAGACCCAGTACTTC	CASLKGRGSETQYF
12	-	-	TRBV28	TRBJ1-1	TGTGCCAGCAGATCCGCAGGGCGCTCAGCTTTCTTT	CASRSAGRSAFF
14	-	-	TRBV6-1	TRBJ1-2	TGTGCCAGCAGTGAGAGCCGGGGAGACTATGGCTACACCTTC	CASSESRGDYGYTF
15	-	-	TRBV18	TRBJ1-5	TGTGCCAGCTCGCAAGGGACTGATAGCAATCAGCCCCAGCATTTT	CASSQGTDSNQPQHF
14	-	-	TRBV9	TRBJ1-2	TGTGCCAGCAGCGTAGGGGGGGTTAACTATGGCTACACCTTC	CASSVGGVNYGYTF
13	-	-	TRBV11-3	TRBJ1-1	TGTGCCAGCAGGCGCCGGGGGAACACTGAAGCTTTCTTT	CASRRRGNTEAFF
15	-	TRBD2	TRBV19	TRBJ2-5	TGTGCCAGTAGTACTAGCGGGGGGGCTCGTGAGACCCAGTACTTC	CASSTSGGARETQYF
15	-	-	TRBV7-2	TRBJ1-6	TGTGCCAGCACGGGGGGTAGCTCCTATAATTCACCCCTCCACTTT	CASTGGSSYNSPLHF
11	-	-	TRBV6-6	TRBJ2-7	TGTGCCAGTACAGGGACGGGGGAGCAGTACTTC	CASTGTGEQYF
16	-	TRBD2	TRBV10-2	TRBJ2-7	TGCGCCAGCAGTCCGAGCGGGACGTTGATCTCCTACGAGCAGTACTTC	CASSPSGTLISYEQYF
12	few	-	TRBV2	TRBJ1-5	TGTGCCAGCAGTCTACGTCCTCAGCCCCAGCATTTT	CASSLRPQPQHF
16	few	-	TRBV5-1	TRBJ1-4	TGCGCCAGCAGCTTGGATGCAGCTCGGGGGGAGGAAAAACTGTTTTTT	CASSLDAARGEEKLFF
14	once	-	TRBV15	TRBJ1-1	TGTGCCACCAGCAGAGGGCAGGTTAACACTGAAGCTTTCTTT	CATSRGQVNTEAFF
16	once	TRBD1	TRBV5-1	TRBJ2-7	TGCGCCAGCAGCCCACCCCGACAGGGTATCTCCTACGAGCAGTACTTC	CASSPPRQGISYEQYF
18	once	TRBD1	TRBV30	TRBJ2-4	TGTGCCTGGAGCGCAGGGGGCGCCGGGCGTCTTGCCAAAAACATTCAGTACTTC	CAWSAGGAGRLAKNIQYF